This T cell receptor (beta chain) was found in a study of T cells expressing NK-cell markers. This CDR3 comprises 15 residues. Per the germline V gene, CDR1 is SGHVS and CDR2 is FQNEAQ. Study-wide results and limits: Dominant NKG2C+ clonotypes made up about 1.0-7.5% of CD8+ T cells in six donors.

As concerns this clonotype: The antigen remains unidentified.

One entry per CDR3 protein, without DNA, is what TCRdb gives after re-calling the 5' RACE reads. The table gives 140,000 to 150,000 distinct CDR3 sequences; the top ten clones make up 12% of it. Sequencing was carried out using blood T cells: a sorted CD56 or NKG2C T cell subset, CD4+ or CD8+ T cells, or bulk PBMC T cells (not recorded which). The V gene is TRBV7-8, the J gene TRBJ1-2. The clonotype originates from a man younger than 35 in good health. CDR3 in amino acids: CASSLEGSYPLGYTF.